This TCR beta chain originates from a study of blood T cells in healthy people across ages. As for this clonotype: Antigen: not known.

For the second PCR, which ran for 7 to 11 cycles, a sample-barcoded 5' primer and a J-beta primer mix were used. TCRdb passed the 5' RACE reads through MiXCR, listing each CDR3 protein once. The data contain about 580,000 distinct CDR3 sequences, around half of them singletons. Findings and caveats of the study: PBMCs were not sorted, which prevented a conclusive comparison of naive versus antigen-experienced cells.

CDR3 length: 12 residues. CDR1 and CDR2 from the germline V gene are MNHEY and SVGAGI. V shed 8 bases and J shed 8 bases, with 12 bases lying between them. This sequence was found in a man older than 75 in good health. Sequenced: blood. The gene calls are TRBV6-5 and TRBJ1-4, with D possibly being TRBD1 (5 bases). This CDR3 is CASSRDGEKLFF. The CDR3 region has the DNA TGTGCCAGCTCACGGGACGGCGAAAAACTGTTTTTT.